The 29 T cell receptor beta chains in this list originate from one sample, sequenced in a study of cytomegalovirus exposure and HLA in healthy donors. 13 Jbeta primers and 60 Vbeta primers were used for the PCR. TCRdb keeps only in-frame clones here, not all; method: immunoSEQ multiplex PCR. The repertoire holds about 140,000 clones, with 80% as singletons. The sequenced material came from PBMCs. The origin of the receptors is a male donor in good health and CMV-seropositive.

This clone has only one observation. The chain combines TRBV13 with TRBJ2-7; maybe TRBD1 (5 bases). V dropped 2 bases and J dropped 3 bases, with 11 bases sitting between them. Germline V lookup: CDR1 PRHDT, CDR2 FYEKMQ (reference sequence). CDR3 length: 14 residues. The CDR3 sequence: CASSLRGFVYEQYF. The CDR3 DNA is TGTGCCAGCAGCTTAAGGGGCTTCGTCTACGAGCAGTACTTC. The whole variable domain, filled in from reference TRBV13 and TRBJ2-7, reads AAGVIQSPRHLIKEKRETATLKCYPIPRHDTVYWYQQGPGQDPQFLISFYEKMQSDKGSIPDRFSAQQFSDYHSELNMSSLELGDSALYFCASSLRGFVYEQYFGPGTRLTVT.

V and J are TRBV27 and TRBJ2-7, with 8 bases aligning to TRBD2. Germline V gene lookup returns CDR1 MNHEY and CDR2 SMNVEV (reference sequence). V shed 6 bases, J shed 2 bases, and the junction held 9 bases outside the gene matches. CDR3 size: 15 residues. The CDR3 bases are TGTGCCAGCAGCGTTAGCGGGACGTCCCCCTACGAGCAGTACTTC. Translated: CASSVSGTSPYEQYF.

This chain links TRBV7-9 with TRBJ2-5; a possible D gene is TRBD2 (5 bases). Germline V gene lookup returns CDR1 SEHNR and CDR2 FQNEAQ (reference sequence). CDR3 length: 15 residues. V shed 5 bases and J shed 4 bases, with 17 bases lying between them. The CDR3 sequence is CASSLLLAGRETQYF. The DNA for the CDR3 is TGTGCCAGCAGCCTACTCCTAGCCGGAAGAGAGACCCAGTACTTC.

The chain joins TRBV7-2 to TRBJ2-3; 10 positions agree with TRBD2. Germline assignment: CDR1 SGHTA and CDR2 FQGNSA. V shed 5 bases and J 5 bases; nucleotides not matched to a gene: 7. The length of the CDR3 is 15 residues. The CDR3 loop is CASSATSGVLDTQYF. The CDR3 nucleotides read TGTGCCAGCAGCGCCACTAGCGGGGTTTTAGATACGCAGTATTTT.

DNA for the CDR3: TGTGCCAGCAGTCAAGCGGGGGGATACACCGGGGAGCTGTTTTTT. Its protein is CASSQAGGYTGELFF. The chain is built from TRBV27 and TRBJ2-2, with 9 bases that match TRBD2. Trimming took 5 bases from V and 3 from J; bases not matched to a gene: 4. CDR1 and CDR2 from the germline V gene are MNHEY and SMNVEV (reference sequence). The CDR3 extends over 15 amino acids.

The genes are TRBV7-9 and TRBJ2-7, with 8 nucleotides matching TRBD2. The CDR3 loop spans 17 amino acids. CDR1 is SEHNR and CDR2 is FQNEAQ in the germline V gene (reference sequence). With 1 base clipped from V and 1 base from J, the junction kept 9 bases outside the gene matches. CDR3 region: CASSLGSAGVASYEQYF. The CDR3 bases are TGTGCCAGCAGCTTAGGCTCAGCGGGAGTAGCTTCCTACGAGCAGTACTTC.

V is TRBV4-2 and J is TRBJ2-5; tentative D call: TRBD1 (7 bases). The V end was cut by 8 bases, the J end by 4 bases, with 20 bases between. The CDR3 extends over 15 amino acids. CDR1 and CDR2 (germline): LGHNA, YNFKEQ. In DNA, the CDR3 is TGTGCCAGCGCGCCCCAGGGGGGTTCTCGAGAGACCCAGTACTTC. This encodes CASAPQGGSRETQYF.

The rearrangement joins TRBV14 to TRBJ2-1; D unclear. The CDR3 totals 13 residues. Trimming took off 2 bases at V and 8 bases at J, with 10 bases between the two ends. Germline assignment: CDR1 SGHDN and CDR2 FVKESK. CDR3 DNA sequence: TGTGCCAGCAGCCAAATGTCCCCGTATGAGCAGTTCTTC. Amino acid sequence: CASSQMSPYEQFF.

This chain uses TRBV15 with TRBJ2-7; 9 positions agree with TRBD1. The CDR3 has 16 amino acids. Germline lookup yields CDR1 LNHNV and CDR2 YYDKDF (reference sequence). With 2 bases clipped from V and 9 bases from J, the junction kept 14 bases outside the gene matches. CDR3 sequence (DNA): TGTGCCACCAGCAGAACGGTACAGGGGGCCCATTTGGGGCAGTACTTC. Its translation is CATSRTVQGAHLGQYF. The variable domain in full, completed from reference TRBV15 and TRBJ2-7, reads DAMVIQNPRYQVTQFGKPVTLSCSQTLNHNVMYWYQQKSSQAPKLLFHYYDKDFNNEADTPDNFQSRRPNTSFCFLDIRSPGLGDTAMYLCATSRTVQGAHLGQYFGPGTRLTVT.

The chain uses TRBV5-4 and TRBJ2-7; 11 bases line up with TRBD2. The CDR3 loop spans 17 amino acids. CDR1 is SGHNT and CDR2 is YYREEE in the germline V gene (reference sequence). V gave up 4 bases and J gave up 0 bases; unmatched junction bases: 9. The CDR3 DNA reads TGTGCCAGCAGCCCGACCATTGGACTAGCGGGCTCCTACGAGCAGTACTTC. Its protein product is CASSPTIGLAGSYEQYF.

This clone was seen only a few times. The chain uses TRBV5-4 and TRBJ2-3, with 7 bases that match TRBD2. V dropped 4 bases and J dropped 3; count of bases not matched to a gene: 5. CDR1 is SGHNT and CDR2 is YYREEE in the germline V gene (reference sequence). The CDR3 totals 14 residues. CDR3 amino acids: CASSPGLETDTQYF. DNA for the CDR3: TGTGCCAGCAGCCCCGGACTAGAGACAGATACGCAGTATTTT.

The V call is TRBV21-1, the J call TRBJ2-3; the DNA was not compared with TRBD1, the D call given in the table. TRBV21-1 is assigned pseudogene status. The CDR3 loop spans 14 amino acids. CDR3 region: CASSNRDNTDTQYF. The CDR3 nucleotides read TGTGCCAGCAGCAACCGGGACAACACAGATACGCAGTATTTT.

This chain uses TRBV7-3 with TRBJ2-7, with 11 bases lining up with TRBD2. V shed 2 bases and J 1 base; nucleotides not matched to a gene: 4. Germline CDR1 and CDR2: SGHTA and FQGTGA. The CDR3 runs to 16 residues. CDR3 region: CASSLFTSGRSYEQYF. The CDR3 region has the DNA TGTGCCAGCAGCTTATTCACTAGCGGGAGATCCTACGAGCAGTACTTC.

The chain combines TRBV7-6 with TRBJ2-5; 10 positions agree with TRBD2. CDR1 and CDR2 from the germline V gene are SGHVS and FNYEAQ. V trimming: 4 bases; J trimming: 3 bases; junction bases outside the gene matches: 14. CDR3 length equals 18 residues. The CDR3 region is CASSSEWASGRSEETQYF. The CDR3 nucleotides read TGTGCCAGCAGCTCCGAGTGGGCTAGCGGGAGATCGGAAGAGACCCAGTACTTC.

Comment on this clone: The sample contains more than one DNA sequence encoding this CDR3. This rearrangement joins TRBV6-5 to TRBJ2-1, with 9 bases matching TRBD2. Germline V gives CDR1 MNHEY, CDR2 SVGAGI. The CDR3 totals 14 residues. V was pared by 6 bases and J by 10 bases, with 10 bases of the junction left unmatched. For the CDR3, the DNA is TGTGCCAGCAGCCCGGGACTAGCAGGGGACGAGCAGTTCTTC. Translated: CASSPGLAGDEQFF.

This sequence joins TRBV10-3 and TRBJ2-2, with 13 nucleotides matching TRBD2. V lost 11 bases and J lost 6; bases outside the gene matches: 12. Germline CDR1 ENHRY, CDR2 SYGVKD. This CDR3 is built from 16 residues. Here the CDR3 reads CAVAGLAGTGAGELFF. The DNA of the CDR3 is TGTGCCGTAGCGGGACTAGCGGGGACAGGGGCCGGGGAGCTGTTTTTT.

CDR3 region: CASSSTVTGHSNYGYTF. DNA for the CDR3: TGTGCCAGCAGCTCCACGGTAACAGGGCATTCTAACTATGGCTACACCTTC. The J gene is TRBJ1-2, the V gene TRBV7-9; D possibly corresponds to TRBD1 (6 bases). V dropped 4 bases and J dropped 0 bases, with 18 bases sitting between them. The CDR3 consists of 17 residues. CDR1 and CDR2 from the germline V gene are SEHNR and FQNEAQ (reference sequence). The full variable domain, its missing parts supplied by reference TRBV7-9 and TRBJ1-2, is DTGVSQNPRHKITKRGQNVTFRCDPISEHNRLYWYRQTLGQGPEFLTYFQNEAQLEKSRLLSDRFSAERPKGSFSTLEIQRTEQGDSAMYLCASSSTVTGHSNYGYTFGSGTRLTVV.

J is TRBJ2-3 and V is TRBV18; 8 nucleotides agree with TRBD1. The V gene's germline CDR1 is KGHSH and CDR2 LQKENI. The V gene end was trimmed by 4 bases and the J gene end by 6 bases; junction bases not matched to a gene: 15. CDR3 size: 17 residues. The CDR3 region is CASSLPQRRTGTDTQYF. In DNA, the CDR3 is TGTGCCAGCTCACTACCCCAACGTAGGACAGGGACCGATACGCAGTATTTT. The complete variable domain, with remaining parts taken from reference TRBV18 and TRBJ2-3, reads NAGVMQNPRHLVRRRGQEARLRCSPMKGHSHVYWYRQLPEEGLKFMVYLQKENIIDESGMPKERFSAEFPKEGPSILRIQQVVRGDSAAYFCASSLPQRRTGTDTQYFGPGTRLTVL.

This clone was picked up one time. The chain combines TRBV2 with TRBJ2-7, with D maybe TRBD1 (7 bases). CDR3 length equals 17 residues. V lost 0 bases and J lost 4, with 19 bases in between. Germline V gene lookup returns CDR1 SNHLY and CDR2 FYNNEI. The CDR3 nucleotides read TGTGCCAGCAGTGAAGCGTTTCCCCCAGGGGGGACATACGAGCAGTACTTC. Its translation: CASSEAFPPGGTYEQYF.

The chain is built from TRBV30 and TRBJ2-1; 8 nucleotides line up with TRBD2. The junction had 9 bases not matched to a gene; V was cut back by 5 bases and J by 6 bases. Germline lookup yields CDR1 GTSNPN and CDR2 SVGIG (reference sequence). There are 14 residues in the CDR3. The CDR3 is CAWSWKRETNEQFF. CDR3 DNA sequence: TGTGCCTGGTCCTGGAAGCGGGAGACCAATGAGCAGTTCTTC.

The CDR3 reads CASSLVGGNTGELFF. DNA for the CDR3: TGTGCCAGCAGCTTAGTGGGGGGGAACACCGGGGAGCTGTTTTTT. The chain uses TRBV11-2 and TRBJ2-2, with a possible D match to TRBD2 (6 bases). The CDR3 sequence is 15 residues long. Looked up from germline, CDR1 is SGHAT and CDR2 is FQNNGV. With 1 base removed from V and 1 base from J, the gap between germline ends came to 7 bases.

The V gene is TRBV12-5, the J gene TRBJ2-5, with D tentatively TRBD1 (6 bases). This CDR3 contains 14 residues. Germline CDR1 is LGHNT and CDR2 is FRNRAP. V was cut by 1 base and J by 6 bases, with 12 bases left in between. In DNA form, the CDR3 reads TGTGCTAGTGGTTTGGCACAGGGATCAAAGACCCAGTACTTC. Translation: CASGLAQGSKTQYF.

This clone was seen once. Here the CDR3 reads CASSPELDRAHEQYF. CDR3 sequence (DNA): TGTGCCAGCTCACCAGAGCTTGACAGGGCCCACGAGCAGTACTTC. The rearrangement links TRBV18 to TRBJ2-7, with 7 bases matching TRBD1. V dropped 2 bases and J dropped 5; count of bases not matched to a gene: 9. There are 15 residues in the CDR3. Germline CDR1 and CDR2: KGHSH and LQKENI.

The chain couples TRBV6-6 to TRBJ2-7, with 9 bases identical to TRBD2. CDR3 length equals 12 residues. CDR1 is MNHNY and CDR2 is SVGAGI in the germline V gene (reference sequence). V lost 5 bases and J lost 9; bases outside the gene matches: 5. CDR3 sequence (DNA): TGTGCCAGCAGTCTACGACTAGCGGCGCAGTACTTC. This codes for CASSLRLAAQYF.

CDR3 residues: CASSVGGLGQETQYF. The CDR3 DNA sequence: TGTGCCAGCAGCGTAGGGGGACTAGGGCAAGAGACCCAGTACTTC. The chain employs TRBV9 and TRBJ2-5; 8 positions match TRBD2. Germline values: CDR1 SGDLS, CDR2 YYNGEE. After removal of 0 bases from V and 2 bases from J, the junction contained 3 bases not matched to a gene. The length of the CDR3 is 15 residues.

This chain links TRBV7-8 with TRBJ2-2, with 7 bases aligning to TRBD2. This CDR3 has 15 residues. Trimming at V came to 3 bases and at J to 4 bases, leaving 5 bases not matched to a gene. CDR1 is SGHVS, CDR2 FQNEAQ, per germline. CDR3 in amino acids: CASSLLGGGTGELFF. The CDR3 coding sequence is TGTGCCAGCAGCTTGCTTGGGGGGGGCACCGGGGAGCTGTTTTTT.

V is TRBV4-1 and J is TRBJ1-5, with D maybe TRBD1 (5 bases). V was pared by 0 bases and J by 4 bases, with 16 bases between. The CDR3 loop spans 17 amino acids. Germline-derived CDR1 and CDR2 are MGHRA and YSYEKL. This CDR3 is CASSQDQLGGLNQPQHF. CDR3 in DNA: TGCGCCAGCAGCCAAGATCAGCTGGGGGGGTTGAATCAGCCCCAGCATTTT.

The J gene is TRBJ2-1, the V gene TRBV27; TRBD2 matches 15 bases. The CDR3 length is 17 residues. V was pared by 5 bases and J by 6 bases, with 8 bases of the junction left unmatched. Looked up from germline, CDR1 is MNHEY and CDR2 is SMNVEV (reference sequence). The DNA of the CDR3 is TGTGCCAGCAGTCAAAAGGCGGGACTAGCGGGGGGCAATGAGCAGTTCTTC. This sequence encodes CASSQKAGLAGGNEQFF.

This chain uses TRBV6-5 with TRBJ2-1; 7 bases fit TRBD1. Germline V gene lookup returns CDR1 MNHEY and CDR2 SVGAGI. With 4 bases clipped from V and 4 bases from J, the junction kept 7 bases outside the gene matches. The CDR3 length is 15 residues. The CDR3: CASSSPGQHYNEQFF. As DNA, the CDR3 is TGTGCCAGCAGTTCCCCGGGACAGCATTACAATGAGCAGTTCTTC.